The clone carrying this TCR beta chain was observed a handful of times. The data stem from a study of early T cells in non-severe SARS-CoV-2 infection. Overall study context: Bulk RNA isolated from unsorted whole blood underwent sequencing; chains were not paired.

TCRdb processed the 5' RACE reads anew with MiXCR; each CDR3 protein has one entry. The table includes approximately 76,000 distinct CDR3 sequences, about an eighth detected once. Per the germline V gene, CDR1 is SGHAT and CDR2 is FQNNGV. The CDR3 sequence is 14 residues long. Trimming cost V 3 bases and J 7 bases, with 15 bases left between them. The sequence was obtained from an adult who was a healthcare worker with PCR-confirmed SARS-CoV-2 infection or an uninfected control (not recorded which). The chain has TRBV11-2 and TRBJ1-1; D remains ambiguous. The sequenced sample was whole blood. As DNA, the CDR3 is TGTGCCAGCAGCTTCTCAGGTGTGGGAAGTGAAGCTTTCTTT. Translation: CASSFSGVGSEAFF.